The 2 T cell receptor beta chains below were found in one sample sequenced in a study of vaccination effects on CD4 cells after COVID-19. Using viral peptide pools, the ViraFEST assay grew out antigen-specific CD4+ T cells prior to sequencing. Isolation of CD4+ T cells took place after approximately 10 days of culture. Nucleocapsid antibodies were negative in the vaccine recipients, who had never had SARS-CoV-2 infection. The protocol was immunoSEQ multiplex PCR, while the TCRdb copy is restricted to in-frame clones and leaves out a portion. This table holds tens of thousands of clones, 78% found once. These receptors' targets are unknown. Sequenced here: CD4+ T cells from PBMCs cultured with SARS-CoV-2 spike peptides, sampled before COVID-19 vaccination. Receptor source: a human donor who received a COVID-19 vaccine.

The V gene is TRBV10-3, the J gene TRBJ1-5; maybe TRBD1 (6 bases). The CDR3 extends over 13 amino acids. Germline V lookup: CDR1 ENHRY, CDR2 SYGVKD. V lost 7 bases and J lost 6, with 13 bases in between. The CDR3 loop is CAIKGGGSQPQHF. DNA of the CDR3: TGTGCCATCAAGGGAGGGGGGAGTCAGCCCCAGCATTTT.

This chain's CDR3 is CSASGPLSSYNEQFF. CDR3 nucleotides: TGCAGTGCTAGTGGTCCCCTGAGCTCCTACAATGAGCAGTTCTTC. The chain joins TRBV20-1 to TRBJ2-1; D not certain. Germline V gene data show CDR1 as DFQATT and CDR2 as SNEGSKA (reference sequence). The V end was cut by 3 bases, the J end by 0 bases, with 12 bases between. The CDR3 extends over 15 amino acids.